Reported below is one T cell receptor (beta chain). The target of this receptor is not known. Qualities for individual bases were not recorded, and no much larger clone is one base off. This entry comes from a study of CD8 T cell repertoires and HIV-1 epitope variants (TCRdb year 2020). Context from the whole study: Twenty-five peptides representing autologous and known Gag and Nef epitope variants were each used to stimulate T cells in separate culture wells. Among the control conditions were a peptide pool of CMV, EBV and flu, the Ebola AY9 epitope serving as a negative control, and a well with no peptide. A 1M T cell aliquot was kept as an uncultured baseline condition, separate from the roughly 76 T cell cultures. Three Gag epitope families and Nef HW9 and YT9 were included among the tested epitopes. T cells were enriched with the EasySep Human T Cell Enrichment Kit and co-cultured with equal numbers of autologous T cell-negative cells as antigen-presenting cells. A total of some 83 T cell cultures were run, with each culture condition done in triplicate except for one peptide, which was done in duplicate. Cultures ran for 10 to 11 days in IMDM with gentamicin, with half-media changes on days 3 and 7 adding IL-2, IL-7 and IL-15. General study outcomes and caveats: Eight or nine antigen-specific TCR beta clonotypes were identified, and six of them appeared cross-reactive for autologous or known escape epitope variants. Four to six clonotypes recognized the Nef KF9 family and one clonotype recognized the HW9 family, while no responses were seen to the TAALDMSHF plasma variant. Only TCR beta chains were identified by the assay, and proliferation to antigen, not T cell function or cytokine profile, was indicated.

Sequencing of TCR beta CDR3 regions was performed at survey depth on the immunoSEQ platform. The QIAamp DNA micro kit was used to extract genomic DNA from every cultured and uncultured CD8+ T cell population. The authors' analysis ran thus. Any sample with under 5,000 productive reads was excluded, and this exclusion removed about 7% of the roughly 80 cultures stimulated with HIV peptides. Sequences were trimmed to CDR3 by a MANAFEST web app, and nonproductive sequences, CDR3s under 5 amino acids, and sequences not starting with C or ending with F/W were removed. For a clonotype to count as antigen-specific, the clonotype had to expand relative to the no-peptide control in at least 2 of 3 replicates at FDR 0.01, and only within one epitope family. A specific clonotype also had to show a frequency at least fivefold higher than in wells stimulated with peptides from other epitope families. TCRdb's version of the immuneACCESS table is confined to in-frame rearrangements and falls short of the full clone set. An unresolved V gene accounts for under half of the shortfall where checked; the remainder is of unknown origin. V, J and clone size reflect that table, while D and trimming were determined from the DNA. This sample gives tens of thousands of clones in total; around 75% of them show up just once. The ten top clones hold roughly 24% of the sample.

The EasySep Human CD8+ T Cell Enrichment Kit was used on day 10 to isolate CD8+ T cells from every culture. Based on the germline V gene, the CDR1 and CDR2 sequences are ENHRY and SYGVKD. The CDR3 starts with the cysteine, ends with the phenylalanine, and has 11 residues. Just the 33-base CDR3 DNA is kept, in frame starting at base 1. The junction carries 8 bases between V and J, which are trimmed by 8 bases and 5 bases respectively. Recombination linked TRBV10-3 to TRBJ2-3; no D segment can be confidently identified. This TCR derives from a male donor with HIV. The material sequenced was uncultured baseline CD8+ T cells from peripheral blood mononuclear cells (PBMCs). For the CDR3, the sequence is CAIRQQDTQYF. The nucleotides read TGTGCCATCCGGCAGCAAGATACGCAGTATTTT.